The present entry profiles one T cell receptor (beta chain) with its context. Its antigen is currently unknown. These data belong to a study of cytomegalovirus exposure and HLA in healthy donors. General study points: TRBV6-2, TRBV6-3 and some other V segments were excluded as indistinguishable.

PCR employed 60 Vbeta and 13 Jbeta primers. Profiling relied on immunoSEQ multiplex PCR, and the TCRdb table lists in-frame clones only, not all of them. The sample has 80,000 to 100,000 clones, roughly 70% seen once. V was clipped by 5 bases and J by 6 bases, with 13 bases between them. This CDR3 has 14 residues. CDR1 and CDR2 from the germline V gene are MRHNA and SNTAGT. The sequenced sample consisted of PBMCs. This chain joins TRBV6-4 and TRBJ2-2; D is possibly TRBD1 (6 bases). The origin of this receptor is a man aged 50 to 59 in good health and CMV-seronegative. The CDR3 reads CASSLQGSPGELFF. The CDR3 bases are TGTGCCAGCAGTCTACAGGGTAGTCCCGGGGAGCTGTTTTTT.